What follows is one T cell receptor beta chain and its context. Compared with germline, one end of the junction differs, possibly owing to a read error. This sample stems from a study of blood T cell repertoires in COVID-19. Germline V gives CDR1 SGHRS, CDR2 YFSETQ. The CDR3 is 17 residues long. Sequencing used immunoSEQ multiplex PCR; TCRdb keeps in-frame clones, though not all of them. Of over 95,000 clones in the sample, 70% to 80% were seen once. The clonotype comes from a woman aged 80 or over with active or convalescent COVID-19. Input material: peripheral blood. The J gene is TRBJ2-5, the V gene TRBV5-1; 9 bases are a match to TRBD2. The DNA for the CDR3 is TGTGCCAGCAGCCGGTACGGAGGACTAGCGCCCCAAGAGACCCAGTACTTC. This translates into CASSRYGGLAPQETQYF.